These 26 T cell receptor beta chains originate from one sample sequenced in a study of cytotoxic CD8 clonotypes in ibrutinib-treated CLL. TCRdb's table, derived via immunoSEQ multiplex PCR, lists solely in-frame clones and lacks some. Of approximately 90,000 clones in the sample, approximately 77% were seen once. The material sequenced was PBMCs, taken after 24 months of ibrutinib treatment. These receptor sequences come from a human donor with chronic lymphocytic leukemia.

The chain uses TRBV7-9 and TRBJ2-3; D is perhaps TRBD1 (5 bases). The CDR3 is 12 amino acids. V lost 5 bases and J 5 bases, leaving 8 bases between the germline ends. Germline lookup yields CDR1 SEHNR and CDR2 FQNEAQ (reference sequence). CDR3: CASSIDRDTQYF. In DNA form, the CDR3 reads TGTGCCAGCAGCATAGACAGAGATACGCAGTATTTT.

This clone was seen a single time. This chain connects TRBV5-1 to TRBJ1-3; TRBD1 matches 10 bases. This CDR3 is 17 amino acids long. Per the germline V gene, CDR1 is SGHRS and CDR2 is YFSETQ. V trimming: 5 bases; J trimming: 0 bases; junction bases outside the gene matches: 8. The CDR3, as DNA: TGCGCCAGCAGTTTATCGGACAGGGGGAACTCTGGAAACACCATATATTTT. Its translation is CASSLSDRGNSGNTIYF.

The J gene is TRBJ2-2, the V gene TRBV27; D possibly corresponds to TRBD2 (5 bases). Germline loops: CDR1 MNHEY, CDR2 SMNVEV (reference sequence). Trimming removed 6 bases at V and 6 bases at J, with 11 bases between. This CDR3 has 13 residues. In DNA form, the CDR3 reads TGTGCCAGCAGAGGGTGGGGAGCCGGGGAGCTGTTTTTT. Residues: CASRGWGAGELFF.

The V call is TRBV7-3, the J call TRBJ1-2; D is perhaps TRBD1 (6 bases). Germline V CDR1 and CDR2: SGHTA, FQGTGA. V lost 7 bases and J 2 bases, leaving 14 bases between the germline ends. This CDR3 is 14 amino acids long. CDR3 residues: CASNSQGSNYGYTF. The CDR3 DNA is TGTGCCAGCAATTCCCAGGGGTCAAACTATGGCTACACCTTC.

V is TRBV18 and J is TRBJ2-5; D uncertain. From germline, CDR1 is KGHSH and CDR2 LQKENI. The CDR3 has 13 amino acids. Trimming pared 2 bases from V and 2 bases from J, leaving 6 bases between. In nucleotides, the CDR3 is TGTGCCAGCTCACCAGGGATTCAAGAGACCCAGTACTTC. Amino acids: CASSPGIQETQYF.

This chain joins TRBV6-1 and TRBJ2-3, with D uncertain. V shed 6 bases and J shed 2 bases, with 6 bases lying between them. CDR3 length: 12 amino acids. The germline CDR1 and CDR2 sequences are MNHNS and SASEGT. Written as DNA, the CDR3 is TGTGCCAGCAGAACATACACAGATACGCAGTATTTT. Its translation: CASRTYTDTQYF.

This clone was detected only a few times. The chain carries TRBV5-1 and TRBJ2-3, with a possible D match to TRBD2 (5 bases). The CDR3 is made up of 14 amino acids. In germline, CDR1 is SGHRS, CDR2 YFSETQ. V lost 7 bases, J lost 0 bases, and 12 bases lay in between. The CDR3 reads CASWDPGSTDTQYF. In nucleotides, the CDR3 is TGCGCCAGCTGGGATCCGGGGAGCACAGATACGCAGTATTTT.

The chain has TRBV27 and TRBJ1-2, with D possibly TRBD1 on 6 matching bases. The germline V gene encodes CDR1 MNHEY and CDR2 SMNVEV (reference sequence). This CDR3 is built from 12 residues. Trimming took off 2 bases at V and 13 bases at J, with 14 bases between the two ends. CDR3 in DNA: TGTGCCAGCAGTTTAAGGGGGGGTAGTCTCACCTTC. This translates into CASSLRGGSLTF.

The chain carries TRBV29-1 and TRBJ2-7; D possibly corresponds to TRBD1 (5 bases). The V end lost 8 bases, the J end lost 0 bases, and 11 bases lay between the germline ends. The length of the CDR3 is 12 residues. Germline CDR1 and CDR2: SQVTM and ANQGSEA. The CDR3 nucleotides are TGCAGCATCAGGGCTAGCTCCTACGAGCAGTACTTC. Translated, it gives CSIRASSYEQYF.

The CDR3 DNA reads as TGTGCCAGCAGCGTCCGAGGGGGCGCGAACACCGGGGAGCTGTTTTTT. Residues: CASSVRGGANTGELFF. The chain couples TRBV9 to TRBJ2-2; 7 positions agree with TRBD1. In germline, CDR1 is SGDLS, CDR2 YYNGEE. V gave up 2 bases and J gave up 0 bases; unmatched junction bases: 4. The CDR3 runs 16 residues.

The chain joins TRBV13 to TRBJ2-5; D unresolved. Between the trimmed V and J ends, which lost 5 bases and 2 bases, there was a span of 12 bases. The germline V gene encodes CDR1 PRHDT and CDR2 FYEKMQ (reference sequence). The CDR3 extends over 14 amino acids. CDR3 DNA: TGTGCCAGCAGCCCCAGAGGCCAGCAAGAGACCCAGTACTTC. Protein product: CASSPRGQQETQYF.

V gene TRBV21-1 combines with J gene TRBJ1-5; the table names TRBD1, a call not compared with the DNA. TRBV21-1 is assigned pseudogene status. The CDR3 loop spans 14 amino acids. The CDR3 DNA reads TGTGCCAGCAGCAAAGTTCACATTTATCAGCCCCAGCATTTT. Translated: CASSKVHIYQPQHF.

The CDR3 coding sequence is TGTGCCAGCTCAACGGGACAGGACTATGGCTACACCTTC. Amino acid sequence: CASSTGQDYGYTF. This chain joins TRBV18 and TRBJ1-2, with 8 bases fitting TRBD1. The CDR3 sequence is 13 residues long. Germline V gene lookup returns CDR1 KGHSH and CDR2 LQKENI. Trimming cost V 5 bases and J 3 bases; bases outside gene matches: 2.

The chain combines TRBV5-1 with TRBJ2-1, with 8 bases matching TRBD1. The V gene end was trimmed by 7 bases and the J gene end by 1 base; junction bases not matched to a gene: 7. Per germline, CDR1 SGHRS and CDR2 YFSETQ. This CDR3 has 15 residues. The CDR3 DNA reads as TGCGCCAGCCTTACCGGGACAGGATCCTACAATGAGCAGTTCTTC. Translating gives CASLTGTGSYNEQFF.

The V call is TRBV30, the J call TRBJ2-1; either TRBD1 or TRBD2 may supply D (5 bases each). Trimming removed 3 bases at V and 7 bases at J, with 16 bases between. Germline-derived CDR1 and CDR2 are GTSNPN and SVGIG (reference sequence). This CDR3 has 14 amino acids. The CDR3 spells CAWRFQGALNEQFF. CDR3 nucleotide sequence: TGTGCCTGGAGATTTCAGGGAGCACTTAATGAGCAGTTCTTC.

This chain joins TRBV27 and TRBJ1-1; 8 bases match TRBD1. This CDR3 is built from 15 residues. With 6 bases clipped from V and 1 base from J, the junction kept 7 bases outside the gene matches. Looked up from germline, CDR1 is MNHEY and CDR2 is SMNVEV (reference sequence). The CDR3 loop reads CASSIPGTGNTEAFF. The CDR3 DNA reads TGTGCCAGCAGCATACCTGGGACAGGGAACACTGAAGCTTTCTTT.

The chain employs TRBV6-6 and TRBJ2-7; 9 bases align to TRBD2. Germline-derived CDR1 and CDR2 are MNHNY and SVGAGI (reference sequence). This CDR3 contains 14 residues. J gave up 2 bases and V 4 bases, and 3 bases lay outside the gene matches. CDR3 in DNA: TGTGCCAGCAGTTTTAGCGGGGGCACCTACGAGCAGTACTTC. Its protein is CASSFSGGTYEQYF.

This clone counts as medium-sized. The genes are TRBV7-2 and TRBJ1-4; 7 bases match TRBD1. The CDR3 is made up of 15 amino acids. V was pared by 6 bases and J by 5 bases, with 9 bases of the junction left unmatched. Germline values: CDR1 SGHTA, CDR2 FQGNSA. In DNA form, the CDR3 reads TGTGCCAGCAGTCTTAACAGGGGTGGGAATGAAAAACTGTTTTTT. It is translated as CASSLNRGGNEKLFF.

The chain combines TRBV7-9 with TRBJ1-5; D might be TRBD1 (6 bases). The CDR3 length is 15 residues. Germline V gene data show CDR1 as SEHNR and CDR2 as FQNEAQ (reference sequence). V was pared by 2 bases and J by 8 bases, with 16 bases between. CDR3 bases: TGTGCCAGCAGCTTATATGGACGGGAGGGGGAGCCCCAGCATTTT. It translates to CASSLYGREGEPQHF.

This clone was counted once. This chain joins TRBV30 and TRBJ1-3; no definite D call. V shed 2 bases and J shed 4 bases, with 3 bases lying between them. This CDR3 contains 11 residues. Germline-derived CDR1 and CDR2 are GTSNPN and SVGIG (reference sequence). The chain's CDR3 is CAWSLGNTIYF. The CDR3 coding sequence is TGTGCCTGGAGTTTAGGAAACACCATATATTTT. Full variable domain (outside the CDR3, taken from reference TRBV30 and TRBJ1-3): SQTIHQWPATLVQPVGSPLSLECTVEGTSNPNLYWYRQAAGRGLQLLFYSVGIGQISSEVPQNLSASRPQDRQFILSSKKLLLSDSGFYLCAWSLGNTIYFGEGSWLTVV.

The chain combines TRBV9 with TRBJ2-5, with D possibly TRBD2 on 6 matching bases. Germline V gene lookup returns CDR1 SGDLS and CDR2 YYNGEE. This CDR3 contains 15 residues. The V end lost 0 bases, the J end lost 4 bases, and 13 bases lay between the germline ends. CDR3 nucleotides: TGTGCCAGCAGCGTAGCCCCTAGCGCTCTAGAGACCCAGTACTTC. It yields the protein CASSVAPSALETQYF.

This chain uses TRBV5-1 with TRBJ2-7; D unresolved. Germline-derived CDR1 and CDR2 are SGHRS and YFSETQ. V was trimmed by 4 bases and J by 7 bases, leaving 18 bases between them. The CDR3 is made up of 14 amino acids. Written as DNA, the CDR3 is TGCGCCAGCAGCCCTGGGCCACTTTTGTTGGAGCAGTACTTC. It translates to CASSPGPLLLEQYF.

The chain is built from TRBV28 and TRBJ1-1; the D gene is possibly TRBD1 (5 bases). The V gene's germline CDR1 is MDHEN and CDR2 SYDVKM. Between the trimmed V and J ends, which lost 8 bases and 4 bases, there was a span of 14 bases. The CDR3 is 13 amino acids. CDR3 in DNA: TGTGCCAGCCCTGGGGGGTCGGTCACTGAAGCTTTCTTT. Translated, it gives CASPGGSVTEAFF.

This rearrangement joins TRBV7-9 to TRBJ1-6, with D maybe TRBD1 (6 bases). CDR3 length equals 14 residues. The germline gives CDR1 SEHNR, CDR2 FQNEAQ (reference sequence). The V end was cut by 2 bases, the J end by 7 bases, with 9 bases between. Here the CDR3 reads CASSLYQGNSPLHF. CDR3 sequence (DNA): TGTGCCAGCAGCTTATATCAGGGGAATTCACCCCTCCACTTT. Supplemented by reference TRBV7-9 and TRBJ1-6, the full variable domain reads DTGVSQNPRHKITKRGQNVTFRCDPISEHNRLYWYRQTLGQGPEFLTYFQNEAQLEKSRLLSDRFSAERPKGSFSTLEIQRTEQGDSAMYLCASSLYQGNSPLHFGNGTRLTVT.

The rearrangement joins TRBV7-2 to TRBJ2-1; 11 positions match TRBD1. CDR3 size: 16 residues. The germline V gene has CDR1 SGHTA and CDR2 FQGNSA. The junction had 6 bases not matched to a gene; V was cut back by 1 base and J by 7 bases. Here the CDR3 reads CASSLEGQGVANEQFF. DNA for the CDR3: TGTGCCAGCAGCTTAGAGGGACAGGGGGTTGCAAATGAGCAGTTCTTC.

This sequence joins TRBV2 and TRBJ2-7, with D perhaps being TRBD1 or TRBD2 (6 bases each). The germline V and J ends were trimmed by 5 bases and 4 bases, with 15 bases remaining between them. This CDR3 has 14 residues. Germline V gene lookup returns CDR1 SNHLY and CDR2 FYNNEI. The CDR3 nucleotides read TGTGCCAGCAGTAAACCACAGGGAGGATACGAGCAGTACTTC. This translates into CASSKPQGGYEQYF.